Listed below are T cell receptor beta chains from one sample, sequenced in a study of cytomegalovirus exposure and HLA in healthy donors. The method was immunoSEQ multiplex PCR; TCRdb's version includes in-frame clones alone and lacks a portion of them. The data show approximately 160,000 clones, about four fifths seen once. Sequenced input: PBMCs. The receptors stem from a man under 40 in good health and CMV-seropositive. Each CDR3 is given with its conserved first and last residue. D genes are given only for firm matches.

d_call cdr3_length v_call cdr3_aa
- 12 TRBV30 CAWKGPQETQYF
- 14 TRBV5-6 CASSLDSTNEKLFF
TRBD1 13 TRBV30 CAWNGQEFTEAFF
- 13 TRBV28 CASSSGLYPKQFF
TRBD1 15 TRBV28 CASSDPQGAGTEAFF
- 16 TRBV30 CAWSVILGVSGNTIYF
TRBD2 15 TRBV5-4 CASTSRGGAGETQYF
- 14 TRBV9 CASSVDTSHNEQFF
TRBD2 14 TRBV2 CASSSSGAYNEQFF
TRBD2 18 TRBV18 CASSLKTGLAALRETQYF
- 15 TRBV18 CASSQMRADTNEQYF
- 14 TRBV5-1 CASSLTLGVTEAFF
TRBD1 15 TRBV2 CASNSDRANNQPQHF
- 13 TRBV18 CASSPQENSPLHF
- 14 TRBV6-1 CASSALGGNTEAFF
TRBD2 16 TRBV9 CASSLWGLAGGGEQFF
- 13 TRBV30 CAWSRQTGTEAFF
- 15 TRBV6-1 CASSEGQGSVYEQYF
TRBD1 15 TRBV28 CASRSGQGVAYEQYF
TRBD2 14 TRBV5-1 CASSLQLAGWEQFF
- 14 TRBV6-6 CASRHGQNTGELFF
- 13 TRBV25-1 CATRTAYREKLFF
TRBD2 16 TRBV9 CASSASPAGGYNEQFF
TRBD2 14 TRBV13 CASSPGTAGGEQYF
- 15 TRBV4-3 CASSQGTEFYNEQFF
TRBD1 15 TRBV11-2 CASSSGQGFSYEQYF
- 16 TRBV18 CASSPPGRFMNTEAFF
- 14 TRBV13 CASSFGGAGDTQYF
- 14 TRBV5-6 CASSLVGAGREQFF
- 16 TRBV30 CAWSADAGFSYNEQFF
- 17 TRBV28 CVSSQTGLGTGANVLTF
- 11 TRBV5-8 CASSPTAEAFF
- 15 TRBV10-3 CAISESGRPGYEQYF
- 13 TRBV5-6 CASSLAGTDTQYF
- 16 TRBV5-4 CASSLAGFATNEKLFF
TRBD2 14 TRBV5-1 CASRLAGPVNEQFF
- 17 TRBV4-2 CASSQDRLALSTDTQYF
TRBD1 14 TRBV11-2 CASSYDRAIQPQHF
- 14 TRBV27 CASSPPMTTSEAFF
TRBD1 15 TRBV9 CASSVQGAAGNTIYF
- 15 TRBV6-5 CASISRGGVGYEQYF
- 19 TRBV12-2 CASRLAQPAGGISGNTIYF